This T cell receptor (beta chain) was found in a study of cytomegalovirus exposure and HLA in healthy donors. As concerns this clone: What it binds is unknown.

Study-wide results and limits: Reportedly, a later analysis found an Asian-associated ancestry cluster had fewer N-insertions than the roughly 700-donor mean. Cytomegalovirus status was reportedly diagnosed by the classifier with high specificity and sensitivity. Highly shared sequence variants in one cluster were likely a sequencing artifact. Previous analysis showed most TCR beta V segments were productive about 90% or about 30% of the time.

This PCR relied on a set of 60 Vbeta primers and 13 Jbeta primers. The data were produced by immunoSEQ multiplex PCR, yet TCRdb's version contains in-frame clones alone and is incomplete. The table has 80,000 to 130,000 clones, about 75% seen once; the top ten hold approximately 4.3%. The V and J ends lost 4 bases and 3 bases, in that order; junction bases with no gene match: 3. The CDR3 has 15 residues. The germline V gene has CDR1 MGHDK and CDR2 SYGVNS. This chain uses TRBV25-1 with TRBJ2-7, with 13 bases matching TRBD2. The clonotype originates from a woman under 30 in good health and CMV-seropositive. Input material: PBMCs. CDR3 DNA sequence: TGTGCCAGCAGTGGTTGGACTAGCGGGAGCTACGAGCAGTACTTC. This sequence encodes CASSGWTSGSYEQYF.